These 25 T cell receptor beta chains were all obtained from the same sample, sequenced in a study of T cell responses to AZD1222 COVID-19 vaccine. Data came from immunoSEQ multiplex PCR; TCRdb stores just in-frame clones and leaves some out. This sample carries over 150,000 clones, about 89% of them seen once, and the ten largest clones take approximately 3.7%. The sequences come from peripheral blood, collected 28 days after the second AZD1222 dose. The receptors stem from an adult who received the AZD1222 COVID-19 vaccine.

CDR3 in amino acids: CASSLTGSSGANVLTF. As DNA, the CDR3 is TGTGCCAGCTCACTTACAGGGAGCTCTGGGGCCAACGTCCTGACTTTC. This chain links TRBV18 with TRBJ2-6, with D possibly TRBD1 on 6 matching bases. Germline V gives CDR1 KGHSH, CDR2 LQKENI. The V gene lost 4 bases and the J gene lost 0 bases, with 10 bases spanning the gap. The CDR3 is 16 residues long.

The chain recombines TRBV7-9 with TRBJ1-1; D uncertain. There are 11 residues in the CDR3. The V end lost 7 bases, the J end lost 7 bases, and 10 bases lay between the germline ends. CDR1 is SEHNR, CDR2 FQNEAQ, per germline (reference sequence). In nucleotides, the CDR3 is TGTGCCAGCACCCCAGTGAGTGAAGCTTTCTTT. As protein: CASTPVSEAFF.

This rearrangement joins TRBV3-1 (or the pseudogene TRBV3-2) to TRBJ2-1; 9 nucleotides match TRBD2. The V segment lost 3 bases and the J segment 8 bases; nucleotides outside the gene matches: 8. The CDR3 consists of 15 residues. Germline V lookup: CDR1 LGHDT, CDR2 YNNKEL (reference sequence). The CDR3 is CASSQAPGTSYEQFF. CDR3 coding DNA: TGTGCCAGCAGCCAGGCTCCGGGGACTAGCTATGAGCAGTTCTTC.

The J gene is TRBJ1-1, the V gene TRBV7-8; D possibly corresponds to TRBD1 (5 bases). V gave up 1 base and J gave up 8 bases, with 8 bases separating them. The germline CDR1 and CDR2 sequences are SGHVS and FQNEAQ. CDR3 length: 12 amino acids. As DNA, the CDR3 is TGTGCCAGCAGCTTAGATGGGGGAGAAGCTTTCTTT. It specifies CASSLDGGEAFF.

The rearrangement uses TRBV5-1 and TRBJ2-1; TRBD2 agrees at 8 bases. The CDR3 length is 15 residues. Germline values: CDR1 SGHRS, CDR2 YFSETQ. Losses at the gene ends were 2 bases for V and 5 bases for J; bases not matched to a gene: 6. The CDR3 loop reads CASSFLAGNHNEQFF. The CDR3, as DNA: TGCGCCAGCAGCTTTTTAGCGGGAAATCACAATGAGCAGTTCTTC.

This rearrangement joins TRBV7-9 to TRBJ1-2, with D hard to call. V shed 1 base and J shed 8 bases, with 8 bases lying between them. The CDR3 totals 12 residues. Germline values: CDR1 SEHNR, CDR2 FQNEAQ (reference sequence). The CDR3 DNA is TGTGCCAGCAGCTTAGGGGGTGCGGGCTACACCTTC. As protein: CASSLGGAGYTF. Together with reference TRBV7-9 and TRBJ1-2, the CDR3 gives the full variable domain: DTGVSQNPRHKITKRGQNVTFRCDPISEHNRLYWYRQTLGQGPEFLTYFQNEAQLEKSRLLSDRFSAERPKGSFSTLEIQRTEQGDSAMYLCASSLGGAGYTFGSGTRLTVV.

The chain recombines TRBV7-9 with TRBJ1-2; TRBD1 might be the D (6 bases). Germline V gives CDR1 SEHNR, CDR2 FQNEAQ (reference sequence). The CDR3 covers 17 residues. The germline V and J ends were trimmed by 7 bases and 0 bases, with 21 bases remaining between them. DNA of the CDR3: TGTGCCAGCAAAGGTCAAGGGGGGAGACGAGCTAACTATGGCTACACCTTC. This sequence encodes CASKGQGGRRANYGYTF.

The chain is built from TRBV13 and TRBJ2-7, with no clear D. CDR3 length: 15 residues. V lost 3 bases and J 4 bases, leaving 16 bases between the germline ends. Germline CDR1 and CDR2: PRHDT and FYEKMQ (reference sequence). CDR3 sequence: CASSFGAPGYYEQYF. DNA of the CDR3: TGTGCCAGCAGCTTCGGAGCGCCCGGGTATTACGAGCAGTACTTC.

Points on this clone: An end of the junction differs from the germline gene, which may be a read error. The rearrangement joins TRBV5-5 to TRBJ1-5; the D gene is possibly TRBD1 (5 bases). Germline V gives CDR1 SGHKS, CDR2 YYEKEE (reference sequence). The CDR3 is 14 amino acids. The CDR3 is CASSLGTENRPQHF. CDR3 DNA sequence: TGTGCCAGCAGCCTAGGGACCGAGAATCGGCCCCAGCATTTT.

The chain uses TRBV10-3 and TRBJ1-2; D is undetermined. The CDR3 contains 15 residues. V gave up 4 bases and J gave up 1 base, with 13 bases separating them. CDR1 and CDR2 (germline): ENHRY, SYGVKD. This chain's CDR3 is CAISGGQDRNYGYTF. For the CDR3, the DNA is TGTGCCATCAGTGGTGGGCAGGACCGTAACTATGGCTACACCTTC.

This chain uses TRBV2 with TRBJ1-5, with 8 bases matching TRBD1. With V trimmed by 6 bases and J by 6 bases, 4 bases remained unmatched. CDR3 size: 13 residues. The germline V gene encodes CDR1 SNHLY and CDR2 FYNNEI. DNA for the CDR3: TGTGCCAGCAGAGGACAGGGAGGTCAGCCCCAGCATTTT. It yields the protein CASRGQGGQPQHF.

This sequence joins TRBV7-6 and TRBJ1-1, with D hard to call. The CDR3 spans 11 residues. CDR1 is SGHVS, CDR2 FNYEAQ, per germline. Trimming shortened V by 1 base and J by 7 bases, and 4 bases separated the two germline ends. CDR3 nucleotide sequence: TGTGCCAGCAGCTTAGGAGGTGAAGCTTTCTTT. This sequence encodes CASSLGGEAFF. Drawing the rest from reference TRBV7-6 and TRBJ1-1, the complete variable domain is GAGVSQSPRYKVTKRGQDVALRCDPISGHVSLYWYRQALGQGPEFLTYFNYEAQQDKSGLPNDRFSAERPEGSISTLTIQRTEQRDSAMYRCASSLGGEAFFGQGTRLTVV.

The chain uses TRBV27 and TRBJ1-3; no clear D. Germline V lookup: CDR1 MNHEY, CDR2 SMNVEV (reference sequence). V was shortened by 3 bases and J by 0 bases, with 15 bases between the two germline ends. This CDR3 contains 17 residues. The CDR3 protein is CASSFEEVGLSGNTIYF. Here the CDR3 DNA reads TGTGCCAGCAGTTTCGAAGAGGTTGGCCTCTCTGGAAACACCATATATTTT.

The chain has TRBV19 and TRBJ2-1; 14 nucleotides align to TRBD2. The CDR3 spans 13 residues. V gave up 9 bases and J gave up 7 bases; unmatched junction bases: 2. Germline V gene sequence: CDR1 LNHDA, CDR2 SQIVND (reference sequence). The chain's CDR3 is CASGTSGRNEQFF. The DNA for the CDR3 is TGTGCCAGCGGGACTAGCGGGAGAAATGAGCAGTTCTTC.

There are a few counts of this clone. The chain employs TRBV7-3 and TRBJ1-1, with 8 nucleotides matching TRBD1. The germline V gene has CDR1 SGHTA and CDR2 FQGTGA. This CDR3 is built from 14 residues. V was pared by 5 bases and J by 4 bases, with 6 bases of the junction left unmatched. Here the CDR3 DNA reads TGTGCCAGCAGCCCCAGGGGGCGGGTCACTGAAGCTTTCTTT. Residues: CASSPRGRVTEAFF.

The V gene is TRBV4-1, the J gene TRBJ1-4, with 7 bases matching TRBD1. Per germline, CDR1 MGHRA and CDR2 YSYEKL. V shed 2 bases and J 3 bases; nucleotides not matched to a gene: 12. This CDR3 contains 18 residues. Written as DNA, the CDR3 is TGCGCCAGCAGCCAACCACAGGGGCGCCCACAGGCTAATGAAAAACTGTTTTTT. Its protein is CASSQPQGRPQANEKLFF.

V is TRBV27 and J is TRBJ2-5, with D maybe TRBD1 (5 bases). Trimming left V 6 bases short and J 4 bases short, with 12 bases between. Germline V lookup: CDR1 MNHEY, CDR2 SMNVEV (reference sequence). This CDR3 has 13 amino acids. CDR3 residues: CASRGAGSETQYF. CDR3 nucleotides: TGTGCCAGCAGAGGTGCAGGGTCAGAGACCCAGTACTTC.

The V gene is TRBV7-2, the J gene TRBJ1-2; D is unresolved. In germline, CDR1 is SGHTA, CDR2 FQGNSA. Deletions cut 0 bases from V and 0 bases from J, with 8 bases between. The CDR3 totals 15 residues. CDR3 residues: CASSLALVANYGYTF. The CDR3 DNA follows: TGTGCCAGCAGCTTAGCCCTCGTAGCTAACTATGGCTACACCTTC.

This chain links TRBV20-1 with TRBJ1-2; D is unresolved. The V and J ends lost 3 bases and 2 bases respectively, with 7 bases between them. This CDR3 contains 12 residues. Germline-derived CDR1 and CDR2 are DFQATT and SNEGSKA (reference sequence). CDR3 nucleotides: TGCAGTGCTAGTCTCACGAACTATGGCTACACCTTC. Translated, it gives CSASLTNYGYTF.

The genes are TRBV28 and TRBJ2-3, with 7 nucleotides matching TRBD1. The CDR3 covers 16 residues. The V and J ends lost 3 bases and 3 bases, in that order; junction bases with no gene match: 9. Germline V gene lookup returns CDR1 MDHEN and CDR2 SYDVKM. The CDR3 region is CASSLVRGMWTDTQYF. As DNA, the CDR3 is TGTGCCAGCAGTTTGGTCAGGGGGATGTGGACAGATACGCAGTATTTT. Supplemented by reference TRBV28 and TRBJ2-3, the full variable domain reads DVKVTQSSRYLVKRTGEKVFLECVQDMDHENMFWYRQDPGLGLRLIYFSYDVKMKEKGDIPEGYSVSREKKERFSLILESASTNQTSMYLCASSLVRGMWTDTQYFGPGTRLTVL.

The J gene is TRBJ2-1, the V gene TRBV6-2 or TRBV6-3, with D perhaps TRBD2 (5 bases). Trimming pared 2 bases from V and 2 bases from J, leaving 10 bases between. Germline CDR1 and CDR2: MNHEY and SVGEGT. The CDR3 runs to 15 residues. CDR3 nucleotide sequence: TGTGCCAGCAGTTACGCCGCGACTACCTACAATGAGCAGTTCTTC. Translation gives CASSYAATTYNEQFF.

V and J are TRBV18 and TRBJ2-3; tentatively, D is TRBD1 (6 bases). The V gene lost 2 bases and the J gene lost 7 bases, with 16 bases spanning the gap. Per the germline V gene, CDR1 is KGHSH and CDR2 is LQKENI. This CDR3 has 15 residues. CDR3 sequence reads: CASSPNRVGMNTQYF. The CDR3 coding sequence is TGTGCCAGCTCACCAAACAGGGTGGGCATGAATACGCAGTATTTT.

The chain uses TRBV27 and TRBJ2-1, with TRBD2 as a possible D gene (5 bases). Germline CDR1 reads MNHEY; CDR2 reads SMNVEV (reference sequence). This CDR3 comprises 14 residues. V lost 2 bases to trimming and J lost 6 bases, with 11 bases between them. The CDR3 coding sequence is TGTGCCAGCAGTTTAGGCTCCGCGGGCAATGAGCAGTTCTTC. Its protein is CASSLGSAGNEQFF.

The rearrangement links TRBV28 to TRBJ2-3; 8 positions agree with TRBD2. This CDR3 has 14 amino acids. The J segment lost 2 bases and the V segment lost 7 bases, leaving 5 bases of the junction unmatched. CDR1 MDHEN and CDR2 SYDVKM come from the germline V gene. CDR3 sequence (DNA): TGTGCCAGCAAGGCTAGCGGGTTCACAGATACGCAGTATTTT. This sequence encodes CASKASGFTDTQYF.

The chain is built from TRBV5-4 and TRBJ2-3; the D is unclear. V shed 2 bases and J shed 3 bases, with 4 bases lying between them. Germline CDR1 reads SGHNT; CDR2 reads YYREEE (reference sequence). The CDR3 is 12 amino acids. The CDR3 protein is CASSFSTDTQYF. In DNA, the CDR3 is TGTGCCAGCAGCTTTTCTACAGATACGCAGTATTTT.